The subject of this entry is one T cell receptor (beta chain). The CDR3 sequence is 13 residues long. Germline assignment: CDR1 SGHDN and CDR2 FVKESK. V dropped 4 bases and J dropped 3 bases, with 10 bases sitting between them. Grouping used clinical history reported by participants in a survey and questionnaire. This entry belongs to a study of blood T cell repertoires in COVID-19. Assay: immunoSEQ multiplex PCR; the TCRdb copy retains only in-frame clones and omits some. The data contain just over 150,000 clones, 88% of them singletons. The sample comprised PBMCs or T cells enriched from blood (not recorded which). The source is a woman in her forties or fifties who had recovered from COVID-19. The chain recombines TRBV14 with TRBJ2-7, with D maybe TRBD2 (5 bases). CDR3 DNA: TGTGCCAGCAGCCTATATCGGGGCTACGAGCAGTACTTC. Its protein is CASSLYRGYEQYF.